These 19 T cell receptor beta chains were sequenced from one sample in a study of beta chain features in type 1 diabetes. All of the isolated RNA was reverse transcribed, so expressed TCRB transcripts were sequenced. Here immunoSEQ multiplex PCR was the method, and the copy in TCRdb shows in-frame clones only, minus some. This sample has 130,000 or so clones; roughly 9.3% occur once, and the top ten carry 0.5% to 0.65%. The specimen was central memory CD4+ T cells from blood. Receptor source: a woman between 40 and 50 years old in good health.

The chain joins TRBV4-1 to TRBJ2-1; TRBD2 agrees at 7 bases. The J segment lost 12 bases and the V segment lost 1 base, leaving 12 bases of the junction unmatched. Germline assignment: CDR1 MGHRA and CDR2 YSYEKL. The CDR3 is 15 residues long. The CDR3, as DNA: TGCGCCAGCAGCCAAGGTCTGACTAGCAATTTTGGGCAGTTCTTC. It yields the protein CASSQGLTSNFGQFF.

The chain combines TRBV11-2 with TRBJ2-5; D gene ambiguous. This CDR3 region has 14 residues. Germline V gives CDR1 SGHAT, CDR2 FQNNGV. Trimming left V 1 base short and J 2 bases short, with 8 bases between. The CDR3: CASSLGPAQETQYF. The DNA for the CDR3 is TGTGCCAGCAGCTTAGGGCCAGCGCAAGAGACCCAGTACTTC. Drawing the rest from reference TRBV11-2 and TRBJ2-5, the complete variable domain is EAGVAQSPRYKIIEKRQSVAFWCNPISGHATLYWYQQILGQGPKLLIQFQNNGVVDDSQLPKDRFSAERLKGVDSTLKIQPAKLEDSAVYLCASSLGPAQETQYFGPGTRLLVL.

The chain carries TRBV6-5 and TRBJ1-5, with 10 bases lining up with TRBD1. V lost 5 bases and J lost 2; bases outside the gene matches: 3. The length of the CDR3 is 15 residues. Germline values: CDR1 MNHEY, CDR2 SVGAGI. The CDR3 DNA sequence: TGTGCCAGCAGTCCCGGGACAGGGGGCAATCAGCCCCAGCATTTT. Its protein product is CASSPGTGGNQPQHF.

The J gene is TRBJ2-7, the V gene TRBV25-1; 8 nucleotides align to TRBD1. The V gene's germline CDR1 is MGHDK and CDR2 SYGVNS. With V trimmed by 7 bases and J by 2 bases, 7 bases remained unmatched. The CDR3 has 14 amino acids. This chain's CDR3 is CASNPGTGPYEQYF. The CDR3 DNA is TGTGCCAGCAATCCCGGGACAGGCCCCTACGAGCAGTACTTC.

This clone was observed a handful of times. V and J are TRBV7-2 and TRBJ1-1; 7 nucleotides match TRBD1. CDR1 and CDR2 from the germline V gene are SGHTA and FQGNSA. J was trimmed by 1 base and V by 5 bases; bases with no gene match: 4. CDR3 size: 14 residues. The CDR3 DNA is TGTGCCAGCAGCCCGAGACAGGGGAACACTGAAGCTTTCTTT. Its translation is CASSPRQGNTEAFF.

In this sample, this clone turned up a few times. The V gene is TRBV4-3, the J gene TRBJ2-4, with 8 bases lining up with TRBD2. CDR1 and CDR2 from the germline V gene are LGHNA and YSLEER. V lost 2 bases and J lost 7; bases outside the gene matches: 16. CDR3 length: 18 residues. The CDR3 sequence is CASSQNMEWRGAGNIQYF. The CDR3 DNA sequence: TGCGCCAGCAGCCAAAACATGGAGTGGCGGGGGGCCGGTAACATTCAGTACTTC.

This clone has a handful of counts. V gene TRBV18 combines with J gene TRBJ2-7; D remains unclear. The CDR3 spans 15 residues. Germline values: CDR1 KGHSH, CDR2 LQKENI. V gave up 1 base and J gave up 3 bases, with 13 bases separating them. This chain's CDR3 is CASSPQPGYFYEQYF. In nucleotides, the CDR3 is TGTGCCAGCTCACCACAACCAGGTTATTTCTACGAGCAGTACTTC.

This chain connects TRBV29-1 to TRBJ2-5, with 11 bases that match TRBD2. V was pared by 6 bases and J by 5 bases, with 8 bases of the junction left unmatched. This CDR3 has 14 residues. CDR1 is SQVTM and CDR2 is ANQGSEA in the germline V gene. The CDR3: CSVARSGGEETQYF. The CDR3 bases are TGCAGCGTGGCTCGTAGCGGGGGGGAGGAGACCCAGTACTTC.

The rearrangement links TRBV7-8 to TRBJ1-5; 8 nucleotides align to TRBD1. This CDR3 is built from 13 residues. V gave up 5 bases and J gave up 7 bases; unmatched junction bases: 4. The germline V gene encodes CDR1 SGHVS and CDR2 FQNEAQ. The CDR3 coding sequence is TGTGCCAGCAGCGTAGGACAGGGACAGCCCCAGCATTTT. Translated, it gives CASSVGQGQPQHF.

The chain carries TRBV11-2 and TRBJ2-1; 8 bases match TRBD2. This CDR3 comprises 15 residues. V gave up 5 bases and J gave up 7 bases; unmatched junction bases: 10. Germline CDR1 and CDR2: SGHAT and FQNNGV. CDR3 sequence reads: CASSPGGRILNEQFF. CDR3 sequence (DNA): TGTGCCAGCAGCCCGGGGGGGCGCATCCTAAATGAGCAGTTCTTC.

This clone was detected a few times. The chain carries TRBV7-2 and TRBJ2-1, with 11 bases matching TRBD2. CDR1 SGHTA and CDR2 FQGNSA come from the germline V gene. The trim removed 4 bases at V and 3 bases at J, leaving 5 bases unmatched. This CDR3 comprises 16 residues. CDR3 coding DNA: TGTGCCAGCAGCTCCATAGCGGGGGGGCTCTACAATGAGCAGTTCTTC. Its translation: CASSSIAGGLYNEQFF.

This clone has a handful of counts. This CDR3 reads CASSTTGLANTGELFF. CDR3 DNA sequence: TGTGCCAGCAGCACCACGGGACTAGCAAACACCGGGGAGCTGTTTTTT. This chain links TRBV2 with TRBJ2-2; 9 nucleotides line up with TRBD2. The CDR3 loop spans 16 amino acids. V gave up 6 bases and J gave up 2 bases; unmatched junction bases: 7. Per germline, CDR1 SNHLY and CDR2 FYNNEI.

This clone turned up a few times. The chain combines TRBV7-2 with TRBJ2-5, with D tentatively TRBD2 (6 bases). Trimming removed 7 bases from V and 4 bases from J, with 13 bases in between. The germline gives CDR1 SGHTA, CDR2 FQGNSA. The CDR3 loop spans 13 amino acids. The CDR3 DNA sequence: TGTGCCAGCAAGGACTACCTGGGAGAGACCCAGTACTTC. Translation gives CASKDYLGETQYF.

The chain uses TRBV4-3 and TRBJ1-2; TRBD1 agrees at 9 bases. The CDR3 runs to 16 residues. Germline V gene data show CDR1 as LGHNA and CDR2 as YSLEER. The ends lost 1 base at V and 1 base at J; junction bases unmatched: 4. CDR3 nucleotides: TGCGCCAGCAGCCAAGGAGGACAGGGGTTTAACTATGGCTACACCTTC. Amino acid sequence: CASSQGGQGFNYGYTF.

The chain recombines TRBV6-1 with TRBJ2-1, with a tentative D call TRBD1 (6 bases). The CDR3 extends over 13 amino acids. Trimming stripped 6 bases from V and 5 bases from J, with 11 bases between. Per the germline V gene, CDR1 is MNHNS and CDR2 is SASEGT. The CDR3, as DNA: TGTGCCAGCAGCTCCGGACAGAACAATGAGCAGTTCTTC. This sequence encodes CASSSGQNNEQFF.

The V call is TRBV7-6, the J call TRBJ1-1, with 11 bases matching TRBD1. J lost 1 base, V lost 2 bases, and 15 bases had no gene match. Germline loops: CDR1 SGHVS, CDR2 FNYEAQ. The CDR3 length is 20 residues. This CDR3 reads CASSLSITGTGGGPNTEAFF. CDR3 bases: TGTGCCAGCAGCTTATCAATCACCGGGACAGGGGGGGGACCGAACACTGAAGCTTTCTTT. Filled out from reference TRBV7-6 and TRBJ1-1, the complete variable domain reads GAGVSQSPRYKVTKRGQDVALRCDPISGHVSLYWYRQALGQGPEFLTYFNYEAQQDKSGLPNDRFSAERPEGSISTLTIQRTEQRDSAMYRCASSLSITGTGGGPNTEAFFGQGTRLTVV.

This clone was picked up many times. CDR3 protein: CASSPWTGGATDTQYF. The CDR3 bases are TGTGCCAGCAGCCCGTGGACAGGGGGCGCCACAGATACGCAGTATTTT. This chain connects TRBV7-2 to TRBJ2-3; 11 nucleotides line up with TRBD1. CDR3 length: 16 residues. Germline V lookup: CDR1 SGHTA, CDR2 FQGNSA. Unmatched junction bases numbered 6, after V lost 5 bases and J lost 2 bases.

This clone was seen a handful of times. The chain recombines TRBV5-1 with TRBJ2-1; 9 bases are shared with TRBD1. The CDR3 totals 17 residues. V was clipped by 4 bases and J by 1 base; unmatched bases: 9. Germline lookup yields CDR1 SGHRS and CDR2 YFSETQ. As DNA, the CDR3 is TGCGCCAGCAGCCCGAGAACCGGGACAGGGTCCTACAATGAGCAGTTCTTC. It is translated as CASSPRTGTGSYNEQFF.

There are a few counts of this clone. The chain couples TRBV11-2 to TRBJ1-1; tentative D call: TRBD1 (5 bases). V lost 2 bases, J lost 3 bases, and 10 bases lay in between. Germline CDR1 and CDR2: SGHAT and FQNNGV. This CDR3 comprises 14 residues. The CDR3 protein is CASSLRGRDTEAFF. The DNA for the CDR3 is TGTGCCAGCAGCTTAAGAGGCAGGGACACTGAAGCTTTCTTT.